Described below is a single T cell receptor (beta chain) sequence and its context. Its antigen is unidentified. This sample also contains other DNA sequences that code for the same CDR3. The data were taken from a study of shared clonotypes between healthy human individuals. As defined, naive CD8 cells were CD45RO-negative and positively selected for CCR7, with terminally differentiated effector memory CD45RA+ cells excluded. Methods used by the authors: Owing to the provision of junction-only sequences devoid of quality scores by immunoSEQ, filtering differed. Sequenced by immunoSEQ multiplex PCR; TCRdb stores in-frame clones only, minus some. D and trimming were read from the DNA, whereas the V and J calls and clone size are those reported in that table. In the table there are about 2.1 million clones, 90% to 95% of which are singletons. The V end lost 0 bases, the J end lost 0 bases, and 9 bases lay between the germline ends. The germline CDR1 and CDR2 sequences are MGHRA and YSYEKL. The CDR3 consists of 15 residues.

Study-wide results and caveats: An effect of sequencing depth on clonotype sharing among donors was expected. Clonotypes shared by all four donors outscored non-shared clonotypes in generation probability. Genetic and exposure-history diversity was limited by the few donors.

Sequences were obtained from naive CD8+ T cells from PBMCs. This receptor was taken from a man aged 18 to 30 in good health. Some clones in this sample may be carry-over from other donors' samples. The chain joins TRBV4-1 to TRBJ2-7, with no clear D. In nucleotides, the CDR3 is TGCGCCAGCAGCCAAGATTGGGGTACCTCCTACGAGCAGTACTTC. This sequence encodes CASSQDWGTSYEQYF.